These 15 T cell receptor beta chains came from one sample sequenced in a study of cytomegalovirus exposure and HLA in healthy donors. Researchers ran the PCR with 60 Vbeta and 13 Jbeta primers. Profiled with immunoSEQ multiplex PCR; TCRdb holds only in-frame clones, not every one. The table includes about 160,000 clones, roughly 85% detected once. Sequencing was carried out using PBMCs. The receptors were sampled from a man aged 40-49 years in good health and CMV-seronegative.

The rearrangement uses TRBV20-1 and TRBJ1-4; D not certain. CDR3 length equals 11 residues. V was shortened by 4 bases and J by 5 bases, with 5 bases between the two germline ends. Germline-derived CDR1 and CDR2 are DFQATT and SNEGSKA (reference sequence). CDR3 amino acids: CSATLNEKLFF. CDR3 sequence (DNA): TGCAGTGCTACGTTGAATGAAAAACTGTTTTTT.

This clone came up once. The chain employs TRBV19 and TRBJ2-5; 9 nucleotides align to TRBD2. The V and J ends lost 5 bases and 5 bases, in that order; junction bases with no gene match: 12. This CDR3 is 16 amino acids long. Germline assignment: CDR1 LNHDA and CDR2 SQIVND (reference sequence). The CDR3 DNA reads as TGTGCCAGTAGTCTCATAGCGGGAGTTAGACGGGAGACCCAGTACTTC. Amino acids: CASSLIAGVRRETQYF.

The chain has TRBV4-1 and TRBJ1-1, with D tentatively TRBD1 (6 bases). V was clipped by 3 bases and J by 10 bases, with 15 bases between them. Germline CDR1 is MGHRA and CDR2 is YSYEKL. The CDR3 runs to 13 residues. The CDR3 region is CASSQERGTRAFF. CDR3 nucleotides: TGCGCCAGCAGCCAGGAGAGGGGGACCAGAGCTTTCTTT.

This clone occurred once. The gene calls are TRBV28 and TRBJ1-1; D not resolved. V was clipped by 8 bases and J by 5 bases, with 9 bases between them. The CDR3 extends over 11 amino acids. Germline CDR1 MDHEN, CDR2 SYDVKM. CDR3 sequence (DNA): TGTGCCAGCCGTACACAAACTGAAGCTTTCTTT. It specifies CASRTQTEAFF.

The CDR3 nucleotides read TGTGCCAGCAGCCGCGGACAGCCATCGAACACCATATATTTT. This gives the protein CASSRGQPSNTIYF. The J gene is TRBJ1-3, the V gene TRBV27, with TRBD1 as a possible D gene (6 bases). The CDR3 consists of 14 residues. The V end lost 6 bases, the J end lost 7 bases, and 16 bases lay between the germline ends. The germline gives CDR1 MNHEY, CDR2 SMNVEV (reference sequence).

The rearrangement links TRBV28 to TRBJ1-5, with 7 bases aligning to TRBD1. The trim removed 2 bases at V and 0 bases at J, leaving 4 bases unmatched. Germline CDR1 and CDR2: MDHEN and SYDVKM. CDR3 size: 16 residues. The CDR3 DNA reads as TGTGCCAGCAGTTTAAGGCCAGGGGGTAGCAATCAGCCCCAGCATTTT. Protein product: CASSLRPGGSNQPQHF.

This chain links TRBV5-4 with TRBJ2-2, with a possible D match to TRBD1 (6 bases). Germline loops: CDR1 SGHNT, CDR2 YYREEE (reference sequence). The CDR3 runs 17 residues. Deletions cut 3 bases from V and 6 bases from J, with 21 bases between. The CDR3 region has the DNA TGTGCCAGCAGCTCTGACTCTACAGGGTGGCAAGCCGGGGAGCTGTTTTTT. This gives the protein CASSSDSTGWQAGELFF.

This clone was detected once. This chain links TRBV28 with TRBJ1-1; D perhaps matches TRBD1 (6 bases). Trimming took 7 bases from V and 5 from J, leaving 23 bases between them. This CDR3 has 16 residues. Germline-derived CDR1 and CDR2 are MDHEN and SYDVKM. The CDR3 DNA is TGTGCCAGCACCACACCGCCCGGTCAGGGGCGGACTGAAGCTTTCTTT. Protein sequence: CASTTPPGQGRTEAFF.

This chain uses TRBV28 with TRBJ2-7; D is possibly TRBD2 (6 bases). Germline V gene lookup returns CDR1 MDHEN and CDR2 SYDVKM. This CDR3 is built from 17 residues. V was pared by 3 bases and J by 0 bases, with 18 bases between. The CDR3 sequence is CASSFGRRESSSYEQYF. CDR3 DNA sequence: TGTGCCAGCAGTTTTGGGCGCCGGGAGTCGAGCTCCTACGAGCAGTACTTC.

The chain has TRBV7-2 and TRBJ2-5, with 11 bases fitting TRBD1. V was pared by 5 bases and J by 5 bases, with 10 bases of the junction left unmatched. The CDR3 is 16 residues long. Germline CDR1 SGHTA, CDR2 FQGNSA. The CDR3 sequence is CASSPTGTGGYETQYF. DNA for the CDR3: TGTGCCAGCAGCCCCACCGGGACAGGGGGGTACGAGACCCAGTACTTC.

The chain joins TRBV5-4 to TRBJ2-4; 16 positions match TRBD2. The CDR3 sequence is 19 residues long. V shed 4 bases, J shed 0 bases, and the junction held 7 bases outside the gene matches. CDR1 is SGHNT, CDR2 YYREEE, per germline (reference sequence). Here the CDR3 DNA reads TGTGCCAGCAGCCCGGGACTAGCGGGAGGGCCACTAGCCAAAAACATTCAGTACTTC. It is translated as CASSPGLAGGPLAKNIQYF.

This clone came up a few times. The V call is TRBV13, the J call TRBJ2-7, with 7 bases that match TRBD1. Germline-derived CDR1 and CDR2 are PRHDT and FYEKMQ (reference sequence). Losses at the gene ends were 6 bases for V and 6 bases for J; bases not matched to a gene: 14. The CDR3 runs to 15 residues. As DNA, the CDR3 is TGTGCCAGCAGTAGAAGAACAGGGGCCCTCAGCGAGCAGTACTTC. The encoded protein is CASSRRTGALSEQYF.

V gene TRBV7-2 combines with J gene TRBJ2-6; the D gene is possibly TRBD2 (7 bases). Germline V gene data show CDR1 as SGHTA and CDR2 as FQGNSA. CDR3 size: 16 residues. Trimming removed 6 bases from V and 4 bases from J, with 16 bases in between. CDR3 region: CASSFGSGTGANVLTF. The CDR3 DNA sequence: TGTGCCAGCAGTTTCGGCAGCGGGACAGGGGCCAACGTCCTGACTTTC.

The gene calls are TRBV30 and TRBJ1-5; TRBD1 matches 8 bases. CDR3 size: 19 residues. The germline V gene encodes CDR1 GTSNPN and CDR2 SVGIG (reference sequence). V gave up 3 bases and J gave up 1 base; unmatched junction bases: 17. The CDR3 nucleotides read TGTGCCTGGAGAGCCGGGACAGGTATCGGAACCGGGAGCAATCAGCCCCAGCATTTT. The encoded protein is CAWRAGTGIGTGSNQPQHF.

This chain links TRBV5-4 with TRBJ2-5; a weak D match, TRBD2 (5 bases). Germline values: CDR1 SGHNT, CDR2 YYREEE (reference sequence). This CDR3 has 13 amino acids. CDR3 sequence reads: CATRPSGQETQYF. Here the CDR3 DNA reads TGTGCAACCCGGCCAAGCGGCCAAGAGACCCAGTACTTC.